This entry lists 9 T cell receptor beta chains sequenced from one sample in a study of blood T cell repertoires in COVID-19. Libraries were prepared by immunoSEQ multiplex PCR; TCRdb keeps only in-frame clonotypes and omits some of them. Of roughly 100,000 clones in the sample, 84% were seen once. Sequencing input: peripheral blood. The receptors derive from a man between 40 and 49 years old with active or convalescent COVID-19.

The chain combines TRBV2 with TRBJ1-6; TRBD1 matches 9 bases. Germline trimming cut 6 bases from V and 6 bases from J; bases unmatched to any gene: 9. CDR3 length: 16 residues. The germline V gene has CDR1 SNHLY and CDR2 FYNNEI. Written as DNA, the CDR3 is TGTGCCAGCAGGGGGGCCGGGACAGGGACTAATTCACCCCTCCACTTT. Encoded protein: CASRGAGTGTNSPLHF.

The chain has TRBV30 and TRBJ2-6; possibly TRBD1 for D (6 bases). This CDR3 has 15 residues. Trimming pared 3 bases from V and 4 bases from J, leaving 13 bases between. Germline V gene lookup returns CDR1 GTSNPN and CDR2 SVGIG (reference sequence). CDR3 coding DNA: TGTGCCTGGAGGACAGGCCCGTCGGGGGCCAACGTCCTGACTTTC. Protein sequence: CAWRTGPSGANVLTF.

The V and J genes are TRBV5-4 and TRBJ2-3; 11 nucleotides align to TRBD2. V trimming: 4 bases; J trimming: 2 bases; junction bases outside the gene matches: 3. Germline lookup yields CDR1 SGHNT and CDR2 YYREEE (reference sequence). This CDR3 has 15 amino acids. CDR3: CASSGTSGNTDTQYF. The CDR3 nucleotides are TGTGCCAGCAGCGGGACTAGCGGAAACACAGATACGCAGTATTTT.

The chain is built from TRBV5-5 and TRBJ2-6, with D possibly matching TRBD1 (7 bases). Germline V gene sequence: CDR1 SGHKS, CDR2 YYEKEE (reference sequence). The CDR3 loop spans 17 amino acids. Trimming stripped 3 bases from V and 4 bases from J, with 17 bases between. CDR3 coding DNA: TGTGCCAGCAGCTACCTCACAGGGGCGGGAGGGGCCAACGTCCTGACTTTC. Protein: CASSYLTGAGGANVLTF.

The chain couples TRBV27 to TRBJ2-7; TRBD2 matches 11 bases. V was clipped by 6 bases and J by 5 bases; unmatched bases: 12. The germline V gene encodes CDR1 MNHEY and CDR2 SMNVEV (reference sequence). The CDR3 sequence is 16 residues long. The CDR3 protein is CASSRVVAGGPDEQYF. CDR3 in DNA: TGTGCCAGCAGCCGAGTTGTAGCGGGGGGGCCCGACGAGCAGTACTTC.

V is TRBV20-1 and J is TRBJ1-2; 7 nucleotides align to TRBD1. V dropped 6 bases and J dropped 7; count of bases not matched to a gene: 5. The germline V gene has CDR1 DFQATT and CDR2 SNEGSKA (reference sequence). The CDR3 is 11 amino acids. The CDR3 sequence is CSAGTEVGYTF. The CDR3 nucleotides read TGCAGTGCCGGGACAGAGGTTGGCTACACCTTC.

The chain couples TRBV5-6 to TRBJ2-6; 7 positions match TRBD1. This CDR3 is built from 16 residues. CDR1 SGHDT and CDR2 YYEEEE come from the germline V gene. With V trimmed by 3 bases and J by 0 bases, 3 bases remained unmatched. The CDR3 sequence: CASSYNRGSGANVLTF. The DNA for the CDR3 is TGTGCCAGCAGCTATAACAGGGGCTCTGGGGCCAACGTCCTGACTTTC. Full variable domain (missing parts from reference TRBV5-6 and TRBJ2-6): DAGVTQSPTHLIKTRGQQVTLRCSPKSGHDTVSWYQQALGQGPQFIFQYYEEEERQRGNFPDRFSGHQFPNYSSELNVNALLLGDSALYLCASSYNRGSGANVLTFGAGSRLTVL.

V usage is TRBV5-1 and J usage is TRBJ2-5, with TRBD1 identical over 7 bases. Germline V gene data show CDR1 as SGHRS and CDR2 as YFSETQ. This CDR3 comprises 16 residues. Trimming removed 6 bases from V and 6 bases from J; junction bases left unmatched: 17. This CDR3 reads CASTDDSAQGVKTQYF. CDR3 in DNA: TGCGCCAGCACCGATGACTCGGCCCAGGGGGTGAAGACCCAGTACTTC.

The chain carries TRBV6-5 and TRBJ2-1; the D gene is possibly TRBD1 (6 bases). Looked up from germline, CDR1 is MNHEY and CDR2 is SVGAGI. Deletions cut 7 bases from V and 9 bases from J, with 19 bases between. The length of the CDR3 is 14 residues. The CDR3 loop reads CASMRGSLIGEQFF. The CDR3 DNA reads as TGTGCCAGCATGAGGGGGAGCTTAATAGGTGAGCAGTTCTTC.